A selection of T cell receptor beta chains follows, all from one sample in a study of neoadjuvant anti-PD-1 for oral cavity cancer. The assay was immunoSEQ multiplex PCR, and TCRdb's table has in-frame clones only and misses some. The sample consists of 13,000 to 15,000 clones, less than 80% of them appearing once. Material: PBMCs, obtained before nivolumab (anti-PD-1) treatment. These receptors all stem from a person between 40 and 85 years old with oral cavity squamous cell carcinoma. Both conserved end residues are part of each CDR3. Fields, in order: clone size, D gene, V gene, J gene, CDR3 protein, CDR3 DNA. A D gene is named only where the DNA matches it firmly. A row's size may be missing; if present it is once, few, many or a size class.

NA,TRBD2,TRBV6-6,TRBJ2-1,CASSYSASGGMYEQFF,TGTGCCAGCAGTTACTCCGCTAGCGGGGGGATGTATGAGCAGTTCTTC
NA,NA,TRBV7-8,TRBJ2-7,CASSTASWSSYEQYF,TGTGCCAGCAGCACAGCCTCGTGGAGCTCCTACGAGCAGTACTTC
once,NA,TRBV9,TRBJ2-7,CASSGGRAYEQYF,TGTGCCAGCAGCGGCGGTCGGGCCTACGAGCAGTACTTC
NA,TRBD2,TRBV5-1,TRBJ2-1,CASSLAGTSGNNEQFF,TGCGCCAGCAGCTTGGCGGGCACTAGCGGCAACAATGAGCAGTTCTTC
NA,NA,TRBV19,TRBJ1-1,CAIQGLGNTEAFF,TGTGCCATACAGGGTTTGGGGAACACTGAAGCTTTCTTT
NA,TRBD2,TRBV28,TRBJ2-5,CASRLAGETQYF,TGTGCCAGCAGACTAGCGGGAGAGACCCAGTACTTC
NA,TRBD2,TRBV7-3,TRBJ2-1,CASKQAGGPGEQFF,TGTGCCAGCAAACAAGCGGGAGGGCCGGGTGAGCAGTTCTTC
NA,NA,TRBV20-1,TRBJ2-5,CSASVGTQYF,TGCAGTGCTAGTGTCGGGACCCAGTACTTC
NA,NA,TRBV27,TRBJ2-7,CASSLAGLGYEQYF,TGTGCCAGCAGTTTAGCTGGGTTAGGGTACGAGCAGTACTTC
NA,NA,TRBV5-1,TRBJ2-7,CASSSPGSYEQYF,TGCGCCAGCAGTAGCCCAGGATCCTACGAGCAGTACTTC
NA,NA,TRBV11-2,TRBJ2-1,CASSLVLDRYNEQFF,TGTGCCAGCAGCTTAGTCCTAGATCGCTACAATGAGCAGTTCTTC
NA,NA,TRBV6-4,TRBJ1-1,CASSESGVNTEAFF,TGTGCCAGCAGTGAGTCAGGGGTCAACACTGAAGCTTTCTTT
NA,TRBD2,TRBV5-1,TRBJ2-5,CASSFAGGETQYF,TGCGCCAGCAGCTTCGCGGGGGGAGAGACCCAGTACTTC
once,NA,TRBV7-9,TRBJ2-4,CASSSPSGVGNIQYF,TGTGCCAGCAGCTCGCCATCAGGGGTAGGGAACATTCAGTACTTC
NA,NA,TRBV4-1,TRBJ1-1,CASSQVTLGVRVAFF,TGCGCCAGCAGCCAAGTAACATTGGGAGTCCGGGTGGCTTTCTTT
NA,NA,TRBV19,TRBJ1-5,CASSITGPRAKAQHF,TGTGCCAGTAGTATAACAGGTCCCCGAGCCAAAGCCCAGCATTTT
once,NA,TRBV12-2,TRBJ2-1,CASRLRGGSTYNEQFF,TGTGCAAGTCGCTTGCGGGGCGGGAGCACATATAATGAGCAGTTCTTC
NA,NA,TRBV6-1,TRBJ1-2,CASSESAVIIYGYTF,TGTGCCAGCAGTGAGTCGGCCGTAATTATCTATGGCTACACCTTC
few,NA,TRBV28,TRBJ2-7,CASSLWYVSSEQYF,TGTGCCAGCAGTTTATGGTACGTAAGCAGCGAGCAGTACTTC
NA,TRBD2,TRBV9,TRBJ2-5,CASSVGPSGQETQYF,TGTGCCAGCAGCGTAGGGCCTAGCGGCCAAGAGACCCAGTACTTC
NA,NA,TRBV6-6,TRBJ1-4,CASSNVGVLGELFF,TGTGCCAGCAGCAACGTGGGGGTGCTCGGGGAACTGTTTTTT
NA,NA,TRBV4-1,TRBJ2-3,CASSQEFQRGTDTQYF,TGCGCCAGCAGCCAAGAATTCCAGCGGGGCACAGATACGCAGTATTTT
NA,NA,TRBV30,TRBJ1-4,CAWSVRFRRLATNEKLFF,TGTGCCTGGAGTGTACGATTCAGGCGGCTTGCAACTAATGAAAAACTGTTTTTT
NA,NA,TRBV6-5,TRBJ2-3,CASSPRALKDTQYF,TGTGCCAGCAGCCCCCGAGCTTTGAAAGATACGCAGTATTTT
NA,NA,TRBV12-5,TRBJ2-1,CASGLVLAGTDEQFF,TGTGCTAGTGGTTTGGTACTGGCGGGTACCGATGAGCAGTTCTTC
NA,NA,TRBV28,TRBJ1-1,CASSSLRGARGNTEAFF,TGTGCCAGCAGTTCCCTTCGGGGGGCCCGCGGGAACACTGAAGCTTTCTTT
NA,TRBD1,TRBV7-9,TRBJ1-2,CASSRGQGVGTYGYTF,TGTGCCAGCAGCCGTGGTCAGGGGGTTGGGACGTATGGCTACACCTTC
NA,TRBD2,TRBV27,TRBJ2-2,CASRASGLNTGELFF,TGTGCCAGCAGAGCTAGCGGGCTTAACACCGGGGAGCTGTTTTTT
few,TRBD1,TRBV19,TRBJ1-1,CASSIVPGGRNTEAFF,TGTGCCAGTAGTATAGTGCCAGGGGGACGCAACACTGAAGCTTTCTTT
NA,NA,TRBV11-3,TRBJ2-2,CASSLDPFGLPLGTGELFF,TGTGCCAGCAGCTTAGATCCCTTCGGACTACCCTTAGGTACCGGGGAGCTGTTTTTT
NA,NA,TRBV11-2,TRBJ1-1,CASSFMGTEAFF,TGTGCCAGCAGCTTCATGGGCACTGAAGCTTTCTTT
NA,NA,TRBV6-1,TRBJ2-6,CASSQGPGANVLTF,TGTGCCAGCAGTCAGGGGCCTGGGGCCAACGTCCTGACTTTC
once,NA,TRBV10-1,TRBJ1-3,CASSESSGSGNTIYF,TGCGCCAGCAGTGAGTCGTCTGGCTCTGGAAACACCATATATTTT
NA,TRBD2,TRBV29-1,TRBJ2-7,CSVAREGDEQYF,TGCAGCGTTGCGCGGGAGGGCGACGAGCAGTACTTC
NA,TRBD1,TRBV7-2,TRBJ1-4,CASSQGQGNEKLFF,TGTGCCAGCAGCCAGGGACAGGGTAATGAAAAACTGTTTTTT
NA,NA,TRBV7-9,TRBJ1-1,CASSPPGAGMNTEAFF,TGTGCCAGCAGCCCCCCTGGGGCAGGGATGAACACTGAAGCTTTCTTT
NA,TRBD2,TRBV4-1,TRBJ2-5,CASSLGLAGVGTQYF,TGCGCCAGCAGCCTGGGACTAGCGGGAGTCGGGACCCAGTACTTC
NA,TRBD1,TRBV5-1,TRBJ1-2,CASSLKGTGEGTGYGYTF,TGCGCCAGCAGCTTGAAAGGGACAGGGGAGGGGACTGGCTATGGCTACACCTTC
NA,NA,TRBV5-4,TRBJ2-3,CASSLAAGGRGDTQYF,TGTGCCAGCAGCTTGGCCGCCGGGGGACGGGGAGATACGCAGTATTTT
NA,NA,TRBV5-1,TRBJ2-1,CASSEGQLNEQFF,TGCGCCAGCAGCGAGGGCCAGTTGAATGAGCAGTTCTTC
NA,TRBD2,TRBV9,TRBJ2-5,CASSVGLAEETQYF,TGTGCCAGCAGCGTAGGACTAGCGGAAGAGACCCAGTACTTC
NA,NA,TRBV9,TRBJ1-1,CASSGGQLGGDTEAFF,TGTGCCAGCAGCGGAGGTCAATTGGGAGGAGACACTGAAGCTTTCTTT
few,NA,TRBV19,TRBJ1-3,CASSSGDANSGNTIYF,TGTGCCAGTAGTAGCGGGGACGCCAACTCTGGAAACACCATATATTTT
NA,NA,TRBV21-1,TRBJ2-3,CASSKTGGTDTQYF,TGTGCCAGCAGCAAGACGGGGGGCACAGATACGCAGTATTTT
NA,TRBD2,TRBV5-1,TRBJ2-5,CASSLLASGRKETQYF,TGCGCCAGCAGCTTACTCGCTAGCGGGAGGAAAGAGACCCAGTACTTC
NA,NA,TRBV14,TRBJ2-5,CASSQWGPLQETQYF,TGTGCCAGCAGCCAATGGGGACCGCTACAAGAGACCCAGTACTTC
few,NA,TRBV5-1,TRBJ1-1,CASSLLTGQMNTEAFF,TGCGCCAGCAGCTTACTAACAGGACAGATGAACACTGAAGCTTTCTTT
NA,NA,TRBV2,TRBJ1-1,CASTEEMRGWAFF,TGTGCCAGCACTGAAGAAATGCGGGGGTGGGCTTTCTTT
NA,TRBD2,TRBV11-3,TRBJ2-5,CASSLGRTSLGETQYF,TGTGCCAGCAGCTTAGGTCGGACTAGCTTGGGAGAGACCCAGTACTTC
NA,NA,TRBV6-5,TRBJ2-7,CASSYSISGGSYEQYF,TGTGCCAGCAGTTACTCGATCTCTGGGGGCTCCTACGAGCAGTACTTC
few,NA,TRBV5-4,TRBJ2-7,CASSLSQGSISYEQYF,TGTGCCAGCAGCTTGTCCCAGGGTAGCATCTCCTACGAGCAGTACTTC
few,NA,TRBV5-6,TRBJ1-1,CASRIWIGTEAFF,TGTGCCAGCAGAATTTGGATTGGCACTGAAGCTTTCTTT
NA,NA,TRBV6-4,TRBJ1-1,CASSDSIWAEAFF,TGTGCCAGCAGTGACTCGATTTGGGCTGAAGCTTTCTTT
once,NA,TRBV9,TRBJ1-5,CASSAARIGQPQHF,TGTGCCAGCAGCGCCGCAAGAATCGGCCAGCCCCAGCATTTT
NA,NA,TRBV7-2,TRBJ1-5,CASSYRTYSNQPQHF,TGTGCCAGCAGCTACAGGACATATAGCAATCAGCCCCAGCATTTT
NA,NA,TRBV7-9,TRBJ2-5,CASSGTIKTQGETQYF,TGTGCCAGCAGCGGTACAATAAAGACCCAAGGAGAGACCCAGTACTTC
NA,TRBD1,TRBV11-3,TRBJ2-2,CASSLGRTGDHGELFF,TGTGCCAGCAGCTTAGGACGGACAGGGGATCACGGGGAGCTGTTTTTT